This T cell receptor (beta chain) was identified during a study of patients and donors after allogeneic stem cell transplantation. TCRdb reprocessed the RT-PCR reads with MiXCR, giving one entry per CDR3 protein. The data contain approximately 220,000 distinct CDR3 sequences, less than 50% of them singletons. This clonotype turned up a few times. Germline loops: CDR1 DFQATT, CDR2 SNEGSKA (reference sequence). Trimming stripped 1 base from V and 2 bases from J, with 15 bases between. The CDR3 sequence is 15 residues long. This sequence was found in a human donor who was either an allogeneic HSCT recipient or a stem cell or donor lymphocyte infusion donor (not recorded which). It is not recorded whose cells these are; they may come from a transplant donor. Material: blood, either unsorted or a sorted T cell fraction (not recorded which). The chain combines TRBV20-1 with TRBJ2-7; D is possibly TRBD2 (5 bases). CDR3 protein: CSARGPRGYPYEQYF. Here the CDR3 DNA reads TGCAGTGCTAGAGGTCCCCGGGGATACCCCTACGAGCAGTACTTC.